The clone carrying this TCR beta chain was seen more than once but under ten times. The data were obtained in a study of cytomegalovirus exposure and HLA in healthy donors. Both 60 Vbeta primers and 13 Jbeta primers went into the PCR. TCRdb keeps only in-frame clones here, not all; method: immunoSEQ multiplex PCR. The table has roughly 200,000 clones, around 83% seen once; the top ten hold about 1.6%. From germline, CDR1 is SGHNT and CDR2 YYREEE (reference sequence). This CDR3 region has 16 residues. V lost 5 bases, J lost 4 bases, and 11 bases stayed unmatched. This sequence was found in a middle-aged man in good health and CMV-seronegative. The rearrangement links TRBV5-4 to TRBJ1-1; 10 positions agree with TRBD1. What was sequenced was PBMCs. The CDR3 protein is CASSPPGRQGATEAFF. The CDR3 DNA reads as TGTGCCAGCAGTCCGCCCGGGAGACAGGGGGCCACTGAAGCTTTCTTT.